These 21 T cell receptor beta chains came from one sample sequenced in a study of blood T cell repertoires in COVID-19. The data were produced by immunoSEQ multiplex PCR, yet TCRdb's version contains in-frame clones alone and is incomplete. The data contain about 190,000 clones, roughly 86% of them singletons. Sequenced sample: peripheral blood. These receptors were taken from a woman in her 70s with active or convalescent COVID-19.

CDR3 residues: CASSQVRTGGRGYTF. The CDR3 coding sequence is TGCGCCAGCAGCCAGGTCCGGACAGGGGGCCGAGGCTACACCTTC. V is TRBV4-1 and J is TRBJ1-2; 11 bases agree with TRBD1. Germline assignment: CDR1 MGHRA and CDR2 YSYEKL. The CDR3 is 15 amino acids. Unmatched junction bases numbered 8, after V lost 3 bases and J lost 8 bases.

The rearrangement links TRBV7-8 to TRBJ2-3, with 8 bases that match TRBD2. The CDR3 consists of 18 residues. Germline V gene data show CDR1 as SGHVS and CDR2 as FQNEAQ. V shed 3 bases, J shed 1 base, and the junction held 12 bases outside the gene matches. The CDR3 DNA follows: TGTGCCAGCAGCTTCCGGGCGGGAGGTAGGGGGGGCACAGATACGCAGTATTTT. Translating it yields CASSFRAGGRGGTDTQYF.

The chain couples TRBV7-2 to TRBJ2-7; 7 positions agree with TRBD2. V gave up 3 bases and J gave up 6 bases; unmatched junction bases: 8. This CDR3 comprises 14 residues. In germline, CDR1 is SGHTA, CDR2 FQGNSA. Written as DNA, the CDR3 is TGTGCCAGCAGCTTTAAGCAGGGCGGGAGCGAGCAGTACTTC. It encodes CASSFKQGGSEQYF.

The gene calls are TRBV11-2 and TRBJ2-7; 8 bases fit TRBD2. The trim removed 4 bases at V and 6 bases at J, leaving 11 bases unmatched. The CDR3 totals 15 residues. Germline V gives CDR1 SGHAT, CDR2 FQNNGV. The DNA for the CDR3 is TGTGCCAGCAGCTCGGGACTAGAAACACCCCGCGAGCAGTACTTC. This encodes CASSSGLETPREQYF.

CDR3: CASSPSSSYEQYF. CDR3 sequence (DNA): TGTGCCAGCTCACCTTCCAGCTCCTACGAGCAGTACTTC. V is TRBV18 and J is TRBJ2-7, with unresolved D. The CDR3 is 13 amino acids. In germline, CDR1 is KGHSH, CDR2 LQKENI. Trimming removed 3 bases from V and 0 bases from J, with 6 bases in between.

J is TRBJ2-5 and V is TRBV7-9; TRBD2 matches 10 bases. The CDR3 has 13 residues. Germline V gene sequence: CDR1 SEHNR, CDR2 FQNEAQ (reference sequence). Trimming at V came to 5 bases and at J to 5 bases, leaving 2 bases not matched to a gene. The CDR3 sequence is CASSPTSGETQYF. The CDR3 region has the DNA TGTGCCAGCAGCCCGACTAGCGGGGAGACCCAGTACTTC.

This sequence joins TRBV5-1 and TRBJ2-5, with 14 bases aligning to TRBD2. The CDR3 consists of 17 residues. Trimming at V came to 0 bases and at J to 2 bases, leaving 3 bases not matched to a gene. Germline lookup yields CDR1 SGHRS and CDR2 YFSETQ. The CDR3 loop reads CASSLAGTSGSQETQYF. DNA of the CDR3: TGCGCCAGCAGCTTGGCGGGGACTAGCGGGAGTCAAGAGACCCAGTACTTC.

The CDR3 sequence: CSVVPGQGRNEQFF. The CDR3 nucleotides are TGCAGCGTGGTTCCGGGACAGGGTAGAAATGAGCAGTTCTTC. This rearrangement joins TRBV29-1 to TRBJ2-1; 9 nucleotides line up with TRBD1. With 6 bases clipped from V and 7 bases from J, the junction kept 10 bases outside the gene matches. This CDR3 region has 14 residues. Germline CDR1 SQVTM, CDR2 ANQGSEA.

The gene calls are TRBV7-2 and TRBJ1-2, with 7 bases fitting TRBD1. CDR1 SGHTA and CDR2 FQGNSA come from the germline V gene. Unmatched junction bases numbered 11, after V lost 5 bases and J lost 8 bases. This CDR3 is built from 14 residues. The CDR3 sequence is CASSPYRGLDGYTF. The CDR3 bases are TGTGCCAGCAGCCCGTACAGGGGCCTCGACGGCTACACCTTC. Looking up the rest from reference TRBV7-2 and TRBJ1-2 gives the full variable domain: GAGVSQSPSNKVTEKGKDVELRCDPISGHTALYWYRQSLGQGLEFLIYFQGNSAPDKSGLPSDRFSAERTGGSVSTLTIQRTQQEDSAVYLCASSPYRGLDGYTFGSGTRLTVV.

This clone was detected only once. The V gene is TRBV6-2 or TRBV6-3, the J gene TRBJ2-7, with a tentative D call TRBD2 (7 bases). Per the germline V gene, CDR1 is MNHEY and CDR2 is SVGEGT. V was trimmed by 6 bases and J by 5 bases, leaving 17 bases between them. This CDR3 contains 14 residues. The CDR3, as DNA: TGTGCCAGCAGCAGGGGCGGGGGTGAAGACGAGCAGTACTTC. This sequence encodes CASSRGGGEDEQYF.

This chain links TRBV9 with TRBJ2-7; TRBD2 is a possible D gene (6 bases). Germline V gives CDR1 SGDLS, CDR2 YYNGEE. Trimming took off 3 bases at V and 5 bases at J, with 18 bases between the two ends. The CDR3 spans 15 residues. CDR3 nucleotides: TGTGCCAGCAGCGCCTGGGACTCCCCGTCGGACGAGCAGTACTTC. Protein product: CASSAWDSPSDEQYF.

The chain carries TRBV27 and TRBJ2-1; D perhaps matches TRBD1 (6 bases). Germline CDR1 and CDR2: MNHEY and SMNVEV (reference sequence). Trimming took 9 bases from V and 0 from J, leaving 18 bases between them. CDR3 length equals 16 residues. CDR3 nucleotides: TGTGCCAGTCAAGTACAGGGCCCCCGCTCCTACAATGAGCAGTTCTTC. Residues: CASQVQGPRSYNEQFF.

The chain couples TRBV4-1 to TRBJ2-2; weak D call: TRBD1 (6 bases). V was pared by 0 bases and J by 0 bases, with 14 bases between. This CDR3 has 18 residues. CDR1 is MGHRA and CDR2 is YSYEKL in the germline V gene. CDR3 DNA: TGCGCCAGCAGCCAAGAGGGCACGACAGGAGCGAACACCGGGGAGCTGTTTTTT. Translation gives CASSQEGTTGANTGELFF.

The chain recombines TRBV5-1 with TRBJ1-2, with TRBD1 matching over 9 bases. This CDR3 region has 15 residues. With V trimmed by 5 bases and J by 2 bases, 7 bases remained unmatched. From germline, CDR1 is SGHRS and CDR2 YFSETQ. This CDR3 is CASRGTGTGNYGYTF. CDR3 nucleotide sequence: TGCGCCAGCAGGGGGACCGGGACAGGGAACTATGGCTACACCTTC.

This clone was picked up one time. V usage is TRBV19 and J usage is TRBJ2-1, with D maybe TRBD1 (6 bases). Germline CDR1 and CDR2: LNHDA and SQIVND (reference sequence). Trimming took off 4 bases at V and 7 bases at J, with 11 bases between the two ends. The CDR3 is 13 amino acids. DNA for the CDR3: TGTGCCAGTAGTACCTCGACAGGAAATGAGCAGTTCTTC. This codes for CASSTSTGNEQFF.

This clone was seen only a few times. CDR3 sequence: CASSSDTHSYEQYF. For the CDR3, the DNA is TGTGCCAGCAGCTCGGACACGCACTCCTACGAGCAGTACTTC. J is TRBJ2-7 and V is TRBV7-2, with TRBD1 as a possible D gene (5 bases). The V and J ends lost 4 bases and 0 bases respectively, with 10 bases between them. The CDR3 length is 14 residues. Germline CDR1 reads SGHTA; CDR2 reads FQGNSA. Based on the CDR3 plus reference TRBV7-2 and TRBJ2-7, the full variable domain is GAGVSQSPSNKVTEKGKDVELRCDPISGHTALYWYRQSLGQGLEFLIYFQGNSAPDKSGLPSDRFSAERTGGSVSTLTIQRTQQEDSAVYLCASSSDTHSYEQYFGPGTRLTVT.

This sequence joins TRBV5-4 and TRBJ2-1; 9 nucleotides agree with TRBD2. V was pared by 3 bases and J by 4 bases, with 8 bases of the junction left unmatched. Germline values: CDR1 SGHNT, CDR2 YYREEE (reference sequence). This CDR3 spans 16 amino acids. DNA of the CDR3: TGTGCCAGCAGCTGGGGCGGGAGGGCCGGTTACAATGAGCAGTTCTTC. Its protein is CASSWGGRAGYNEQFF.

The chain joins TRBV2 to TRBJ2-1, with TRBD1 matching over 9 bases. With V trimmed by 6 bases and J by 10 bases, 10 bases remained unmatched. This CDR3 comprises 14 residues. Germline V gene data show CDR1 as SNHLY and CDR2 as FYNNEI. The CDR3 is CASRPGTGIREQFF. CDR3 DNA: TGTGCCAGCAGACCCGGGACAGGGATTAGGGAGCAGTTCTTC.

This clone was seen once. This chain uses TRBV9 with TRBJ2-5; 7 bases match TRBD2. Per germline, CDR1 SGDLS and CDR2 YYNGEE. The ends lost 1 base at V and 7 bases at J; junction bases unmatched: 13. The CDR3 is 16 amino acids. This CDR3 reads CASSVFLAEGGRTQYF. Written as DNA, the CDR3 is TGTGCCAGCAGCGTATTTCTAGCGGAGGGAGGGAGGACCCAGTACTTC. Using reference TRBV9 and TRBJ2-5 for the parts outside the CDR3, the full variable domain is DSGVTQTPKHLITATGQRVTLRCSPRSGDLSVYWYQQSLDQGLQFLIQYYNGEERAKGNILERFSAQQFPDLHSELNLSSLELGDSALYFCASSVFLAEGGRTQYFGPGTRLLVL.

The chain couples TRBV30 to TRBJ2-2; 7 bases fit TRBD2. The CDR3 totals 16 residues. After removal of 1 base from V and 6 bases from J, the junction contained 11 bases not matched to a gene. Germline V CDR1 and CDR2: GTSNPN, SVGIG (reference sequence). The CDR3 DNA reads TGTGCCTGGAGTGGTCATGCGGGAGTATTCCCCGGGGAGCTGTTTTTT. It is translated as CAWSGHAGVFPGELFF.

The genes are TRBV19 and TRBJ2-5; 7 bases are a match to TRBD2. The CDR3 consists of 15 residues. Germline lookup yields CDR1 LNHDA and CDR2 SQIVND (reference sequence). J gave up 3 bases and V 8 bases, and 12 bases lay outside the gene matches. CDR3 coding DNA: TGTGCCAGTGGGGAGGGCGGTAAAGGGAAAGAGACCCAGTACTTC. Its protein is CASGEGGKGKETQYF.